This T cell receptor beta chain was profiled in a study of T cell responses to AZD1222 COVID-19 vaccine. Losses at the gene ends were 7 bases for V and 7 bases for J; bases not matched to a gene: 10. The CDR3 length is 14 residues. Germline V gene data show CDR1 as SGHKS and CDR2 as YYEKEE (reference sequence). Using immunoSEQ multiplex PCR, the repertoire was profiled, and TCRdb retains in-frame clones only, with some absent. The sample includes some 120,000 clones, roughly 93% of them seen just once. This clone was counted between two and nine times. What it recognizes is unknown. Study-wide findings and caveats: Baseline antibody screening turned up just six seropositive AZD1222 recipients.

The chain carries TRBV5-5 and TRBJ1-1, with TRBD1 matching 10 bases. Specimen: peripheral blood, collected on day 0 of AZD1222 vaccination. The origin of this receptor is an adult in good health. The CDR3 here is CASRPPGTGVEAFF. CDR3 in DNA: TGTGCCAGCCGACCCCCCGGGACAGGGGTTGAAGCTTTCTTT. The full variable domain, in which reference TRBV5-5 and TRBJ1-1 provide the parts outside the CDR3, is DAGVTQSPTHLIKTRGQQVTLRCSPISGHKSVSWYQQVLGQGPQFIFQYYEKEERGRGNFPDRFSARQFPNYSSELNVNALLLGDSALYLCASRPPGTGVEAFFGQGTRLTVV.